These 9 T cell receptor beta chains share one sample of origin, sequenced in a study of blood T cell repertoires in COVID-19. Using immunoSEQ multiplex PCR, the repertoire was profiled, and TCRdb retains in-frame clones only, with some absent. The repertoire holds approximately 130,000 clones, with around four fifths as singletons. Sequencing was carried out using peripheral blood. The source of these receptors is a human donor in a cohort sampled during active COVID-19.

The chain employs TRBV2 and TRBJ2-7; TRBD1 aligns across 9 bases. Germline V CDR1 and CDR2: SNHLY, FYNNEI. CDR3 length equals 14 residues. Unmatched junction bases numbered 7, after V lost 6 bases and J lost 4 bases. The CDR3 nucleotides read TGTGCCAGCAGAAATACAGGGGGCAGATACGAGCAGTACTTC. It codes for CASRNTGGRYEQYF.

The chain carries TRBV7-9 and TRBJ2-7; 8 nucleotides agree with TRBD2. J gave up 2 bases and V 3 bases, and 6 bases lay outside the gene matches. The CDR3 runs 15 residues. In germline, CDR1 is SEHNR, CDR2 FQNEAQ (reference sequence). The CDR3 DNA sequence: TGTGCCAGCAGCTTTTCTAGCGGGTTAACCTACGAGCAGTACTTC. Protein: CASSFSSGLTYEQYF.

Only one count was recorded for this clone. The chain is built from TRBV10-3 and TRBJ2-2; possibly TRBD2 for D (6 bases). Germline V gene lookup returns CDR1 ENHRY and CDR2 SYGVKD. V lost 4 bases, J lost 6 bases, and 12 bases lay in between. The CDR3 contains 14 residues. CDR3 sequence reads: CAISVGGGPGELFF. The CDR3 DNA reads TGTGCCATCAGTGTCGGGGGTGGACCCGGGGAGCTGTTTTTT.

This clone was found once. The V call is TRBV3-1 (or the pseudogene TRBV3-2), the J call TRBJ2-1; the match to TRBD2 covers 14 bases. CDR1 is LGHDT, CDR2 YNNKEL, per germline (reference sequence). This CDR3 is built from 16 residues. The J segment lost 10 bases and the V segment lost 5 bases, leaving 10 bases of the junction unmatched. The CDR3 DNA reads TGTGCCAGCAGCTCGGGACTAGCGGGGGTTCGGGGCGAGCAGTTCTTC. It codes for CASSSGLAGVRGEQFF.

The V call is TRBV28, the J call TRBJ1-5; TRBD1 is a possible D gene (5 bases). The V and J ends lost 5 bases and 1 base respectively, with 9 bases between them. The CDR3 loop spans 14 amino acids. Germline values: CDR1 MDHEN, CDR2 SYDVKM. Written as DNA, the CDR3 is TGTGCCAGCAGTCAAAGACAGAGCAATCAGCCCCAGCATTTT. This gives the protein CASSQRQSNQPQHF.

CDR3 sequence reads: CASSLTGIETQYF. The CDR3 DNA reads TGTGCCAGCAGCTTAACGGGGATAGAGACCCAGTACTTC. The chain is built from TRBV7-2 and TRBJ2-5; possibly TRBD2 for D (5 bases). This CDR3 contains 13 residues. The germline V gene has CDR1 SGHTA and CDR2 FQGNSA. V lost 2 bases and J 4 bases, leaving 8 bases between the germline ends.

The CDR3 sequence: CASSSPRGAIYGYTF. DNA for the CDR3: TGTGCCAGCAGCTCTCCCCGCGGGGCCATCTATGGCTACACCTTC. The J gene is TRBJ1-2, the V gene TRBV28; D may be TRBD1 (5 bases). Deletions cut 6 bases from V and 4 bases from J, with 18 bases between. CDR1 and CDR2 (germline): MDHEN, SYDVKM. The CDR3 length is 15 residues.

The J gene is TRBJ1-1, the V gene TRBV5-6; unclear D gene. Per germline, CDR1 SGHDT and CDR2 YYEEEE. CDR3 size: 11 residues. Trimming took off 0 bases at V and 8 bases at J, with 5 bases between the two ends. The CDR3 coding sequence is TGTGCCAGCAGCTTGGATTTAGAAGCTTTCTTT. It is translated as CASSLDLEAFF.

CDR3: CASSSRQLYTNYGYTF. DNA of the CDR3: TGTGCCAGCAGTTCGCGACAGCTTTACACTAACTATGGCTACACCTTC. The gene calls are TRBV6-6 and TRBJ1-2; TRBD1 is a possible D gene (5 bases). Germline CDR1 reads MNHNY; CDR2 reads SVGAGI (reference sequence). Between the trimmed V and J ends, which lost 4 bases and 0 bases, there was a span of 15 bases. This CDR3 spans 16 amino acids.